This T cell receptor beta chain is drawn from a study of shared clonotypes between healthy human individuals. TCRdb keeps only in-frame clones here, not all; method: immunoSEQ multiplex PCR. The sample shows 650,000 to 800,000 clones, roughly 72% of them seen only once. Recent vaccinations or acute infections were absent in the healthy HIV-negative adult donors. With 5 bases removed from V and 1 base from J, the gap between germline ends came to 12 bases. The CDR3 runs 15 residues. The germline V gene has CDR1 PRHDT and CDR2 FYEKMQ (reference sequence). Sequencing used memory CD4+ T cells sorted from blood. Subset: CD45RA-negative fraction. This sequence originates from a woman in her 30s in good health. The chain uses TRBV13 and TRBJ2-1, with D possibly TRBD2 on 5 matching bases. The CDR3 DNA is TGTGCCAGCAGCCTACGGACGGGATCCTACAATGAGCAGTTCTTC. Amino acid sequence: CASSLRTGSYNEQFF.